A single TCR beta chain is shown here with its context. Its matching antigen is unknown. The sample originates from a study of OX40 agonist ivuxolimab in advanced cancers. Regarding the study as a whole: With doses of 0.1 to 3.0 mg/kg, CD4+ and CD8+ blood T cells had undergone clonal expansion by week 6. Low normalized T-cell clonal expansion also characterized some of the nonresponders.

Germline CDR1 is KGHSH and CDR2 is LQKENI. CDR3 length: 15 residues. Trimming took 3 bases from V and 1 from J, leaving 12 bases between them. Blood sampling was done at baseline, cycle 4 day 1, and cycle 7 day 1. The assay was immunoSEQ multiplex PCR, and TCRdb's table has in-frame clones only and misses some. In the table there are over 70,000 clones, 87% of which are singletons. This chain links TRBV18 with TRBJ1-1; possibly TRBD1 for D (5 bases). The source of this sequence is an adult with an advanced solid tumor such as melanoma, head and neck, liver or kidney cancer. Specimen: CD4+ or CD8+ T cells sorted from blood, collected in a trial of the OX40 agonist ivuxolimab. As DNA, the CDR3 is TGTGCCAGCTCACCCATGGAGGGGAAGAACACTGAAGCTTTCTTT. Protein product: CASSPMEGKNTEAFF.